Presented here are 27 T cell receptor beta chains from one specimen sequenced in a study of cytomegalovirus exposure and HLA in healthy donors (dated by TCRdb to 2016 to 2017). Libraries were made using the immunoSEQ multiplex PCR assay. A mixture of 60 forward primers for TCR Vbeta segments and 13 reverse primers for TCR Jbeta segments was used in the multiplex PCR. Imported from immuneACCESS, the table was reduced by TCRdb to in-frame sequences with V and J called. These copies leave out some clones; in studies compared against another copy, an unresolved V gene accounts for under half, and the cause of the remainder is not known. Within this sample are 100,000 to 150,000 clones, with over 65% of them counted one time only. The ten most abundant clones make up over 5.5% of the sample. The sample consisted of PBMCs. Receptors originate from a woman between 35 and 50 years old in good health and CMV-seronegative.

This clone was seen just once. Here the CDR3 reads CASSFSGGSEKLFF. The CDR3 DNA follows: TGTGCCAGCAGCTTTTCTGGGGGGAGTGAAAAACTGTTTTTT. The chain links TRBV11-2 to TRBJ1-4; the D gene is possibly TRBD1 (5 bases). Between the trimmed V and J ends, which lost 3 bases and 7 bases, there was a span of 12 bases. CDR1 and CDR2 from the germline V gene are SGHAT and FQNNGV. This CDR3 has 14 amino acids.

The rearrangement joins TRBV5-1 to TRBJ2-7; D might be TRBD2 (6 bases). Germline V gene data show CDR1 as SGHRS and CDR2 as YFSETQ. The CDR3 is 17 residues long. With 2 bases removed from V and 0 bases from J, the gap between germline ends came to 18 bases. CDR3 sequence: CASSLGPGSSVSYEQYF. CDR3 in DNA: TGCGCCAGCAGCTTAGGCCCAGGGTCTAGCGTCTCCTACGAGCAGTACTTC.

This clone has a handful of counts. The V and J genes are TRBV19 and TRBJ2-7; 7 bases agree with TRBD1. CDR3 length: 14 amino acids. The trim removed 5 bases at V and 5 bases at J, leaving 9 bases unmatched. Germline V gives CDR1 LNHDA, CDR2 SQIVND (reference sequence). The CDR3 nucleotides read TGTGCCAGTAGTTCCCCCGGGGACAGCAACGAGCAGTACTTC. Translating gives CASSSPGDSNEQYF.

This chain links TRBV2 with TRBJ1-1; TRBD1 is a possible D gene (5 bases). CDR1 is SNHLY and CDR2 is FYNNEI in the germline V gene. Trimming removed 6 bases at V and 1 base at J, with 12 bases between. The CDR3 has 14 residues. CDR3 DNA sequence: TGTGCCAGCAGCGCCGACAGAGGGAACACTGAAGCTTTCTTT. This translates into CASSADRGNTEAFF.

This clone is a singleton in its sample. V gene TRBV6-5 combines with J gene TRBJ2-3; 7 nucleotides agree with TRBD1. Germline CDR1 is MNHEY and CDR2 is SVGAGI. J lost 5 bases, V lost 4 bases, and 3 bases had no gene match. The length of the CDR3 is 13 residues. The CDR3 DNA reads as TGTGCCAGCAGTTTAACAGGGGTAGATACGCAGTATTTT. Residues: CASSLTGVDTQYF.

The V and J genes are TRBV29-1 and TRBJ1-4; the D is unclear. CDR3 length: 13 residues. Trimming pared 4 bases from V and 6 bases from J, leaving 12 bases between. The germline CDR1 and CDR2 sequences are SQVTM and ANQGSEA. CDR3 amino acids: CSVVGGPYEKLFF. CDR3 nucleotides: TGCAGCGTTGTGGGAGGCCCTTATGAAAAACTGTTTTTT.

The rearrangement links TRBV28 to TRBJ1-3, with D perhaps matching TRBD1 (5 bases). V gave up 8 bases and J gave up 0 bases, with 11 bases separating them. Germline loops: CDR1 MDHEN, CDR2 SYDVKM. The CDR3 extends over 14 amino acids. CDR3 region: CASHNTGSGNTIYF. In DNA, the CDR3 is TGTGCCAGCCATAATACAGGCTCTGGAAACACCATATATTTT.

This clone appeared once. The chain links TRBV28 to TRBJ2-7; maybe TRBD2 (6 bases). In germline, CDR1 is MDHEN, CDR2 SYDVKM. V shed 4 bases and J shed 7 bases, with 20 bases lying between them. The CDR3 loop spans 15 amino acids. CDR3 in amino acids: CASSYTPGLLSEQYF. Written as DNA, the CDR3 is TGTGCCAGCAGTTACACGCCGGGACTGCTATCGGAGCAGTACTTC.

J is TRBJ2-1 and V is TRBV14, with TRBD1 matching over 9 bases. The J segment lost 6 bases and the V segment lost 0 bases, leaving 6 bases of the junction unmatched. The CDR3 has 16 residues. Germline V gene data show CDR1 as SGHDN and CDR2 as FVKESK. This CDR3 reads CASSQDRNRGRNEQFF. CDR3 bases: TGTGCCAGCAGCCAAGATCGGAACAGGGGGCGCAATGAGCAGTTCTTC.

The rearrangement links TRBV9 to TRBJ1-1, with D tentatively TRBD1 (5 bases). Germline V gene sequence: CDR1 SGDLS, CDR2 YYNGEE. The CDR3 covers 14 residues. The V and J ends lost 4 bases and 1 base respectively, with 11 bases between them. The CDR3 region is CASSPRTRNTEAFF. Written as DNA, the CDR3 is TGTGCCAGCAGCCCACGGACACGGAACACTGAAGCTTTCTTT.

The rearrangement uses TRBV28 and TRBJ1-1, with D hard to call. Trimming stripped 4 bases from V and 1 base from J, with 22 bases between. Germline lookup yields CDR1 MDHEN and CDR2 SYDVKM. The CDR3 is made up of 18 amino acids. The CDR3 reads CASSSLRPLGIQNTEAFF. CDR3 nucleotides: TGTGCCAGCAGTTCTCTACGGCCCCTCGGGATACAGAACACTGAAGCTTTCTTT.

The V call is TRBV10-3, the J call TRBJ1-1, with TRBD1 matching 11 bases. CDR3 length: 16 residues. The V gene end was trimmed by 8 bases and the J gene end by 5 bases; junction bases not matched to a gene: 13. Germline values: CDR1 ENHRY, CDR2 SYGVKD. The chain's CDR3 is CAIGGDRTGGATEAFF. CDR3 DNA sequence: TGTGCCATCGGGGGGGACAGGACAGGGGGCGCGACTGAAGCTTTCTTT.

The sample holds one count of this clone. The chain couples TRBV19 to TRBJ2-1, with TRBD1 matching over 10 bases. The CDR3 has 15 residues. Trimming cost V 5 bases and J 5 bases; bases outside gene matches: 6. CDR1 and CDR2 from the germline V gene are LNHDA and SQIVND (reference sequence). Here the CDR3 reads CASSLGGQGNNEQFF. Written as DNA, the CDR3 is TGTGCCAGTAGTTTAGGGGGACAGGGGAACAATGAGCAGTTCTTC.

J is TRBJ1-1 and V is TRBV7-2, with 7 bases matching TRBD1. Losses at the gene ends were 3 bases for V and 4 bases for J; bases not matched to a gene: 5. Germline V gives CDR1 SGHTA, CDR2 FQGNSA. This CDR3 has 14 residues. The chain's CDR3 is CASSLRWDSTEAFF. CDR3 nucleotide sequence: TGTGCCAGCAGCTTGAGATGGGACAGCACTGAAGCTTTCTTT.

CDR3 region: CASNLAGVSNEQFF. The CDR3 region has the DNA TGCGCCAGCAACCTAGCGGGGGTCTCGAATGAGCAGTTCTTC. The genes are TRBV5-1 and TRBJ2-1; 10 bases map to TRBD2. Germline V lookup: CDR1 SGHRS, CDR2 YFSETQ. The CDR3 consists of 14 residues. V lost 6 bases to trimming and J lost 7 bases; unmatched junction nucleotides: 7.

In nucleotides, the CDR3 is TGTGCCAGCAGCTCTAGCGGGGGGGTAATATACGAGCAGTACTTC. This gives the protein CASSSSGGVIYEQYF. The chain employs TRBV5-6 and TRBJ2-7; 12 nucleotides agree with TRBD2. J lost 4 bases, V lost 3 bases, and 5 bases had no gene match. Germline V gene data show CDR1 as SGHDT and CDR2 as YYEEEE. The CDR3 length is 15 residues.

The chain carries TRBV2 and TRBJ2-7; TRBD2 agrees at 15 bases. The CDR3 sequence is 19 residues long. V lost 6 bases and J lost 0; bases outside the gene matches: 12. The germline V gene has CDR1 SNHLY and CDR2 FYNNEI. This CDR3 is CASSESWTSGRGSSYEQYF. The CDR3, as DNA: TGTGCCAGCAGCGAATCCTGGACTAGCGGGAGGGGGAGCTCCTACGAGCAGTACTTC.

The rearrangement joins TRBV5-1 to TRBJ1-4; 7 bases are a match to TRBD1. From germline, CDR1 is SGHRS and CDR2 YFSETQ. V shed 3 bases, J shed 2 bases, and the junction held 4 bases outside the gene matches. The CDR3 runs to 15 residues. CDR3 protein: CASSSRQGTNEKLFF. The CDR3 DNA sequence: TGCGCCAGCAGCTCCCGACAGGGTACTAATGAAAAACTGTTTTTT.

This clone has only a few counts. This sequence joins TRBV7-3 and TRBJ1-2, with 8 positions matching TRBD1. The CDR3 is made up of 14 amino acids. The V gene end was trimmed by 5 bases and the J gene end by 2 bases; junction bases not matched to a gene: 4. The germline V gene has CDR1 SGHTA and CDR2 FQGTGA. The CDR3 protein is CASSPGGENYGYTF. The CDR3, as DNA: TGTGCCAGCAGCCCAGGGGGCGAGAACTATGGCTACACCTTC. The full variable domain, its missing parts supplied by reference TRBV7-3 and TRBJ1-2, is GAGVSQTPSNKVTEKGKYVELRCDPISGHTALYWYRQSLGQGPEFLIYFQGTGAADDSGLPNDRFFAVRPEGSVSTLKIQRTERGDSAVYLCASSPGGENYGYTFGSGTRLTVV.

This chain links TRBV9 with TRBJ2-3; unclear D gene. V lost 2 bases and J lost 4, with 11 bases in between. The germline CDR1 and CDR2 sequences are SGDLS and YYNGEE. The CDR3 covers 14 residues. The CDR3 sequence: CASSVNPLADTQYF. DNA for the CDR3: TGTGCCAGCAGCGTTAATCCTCTCGCAGATACGCAGTATTTT. The variable domain in full, completed from reference TRBV9 and TRBJ2-3, reads DSGVTQTPKHLITATGQRVTLRCSPRSGDLSVYWYQQSLDQGLQFLIQYYNGEERAKGNILERFSAQQFPDLHSELNLSSLELGDSALYFCASSVNPLADTQYFGPGTRLTVL.

The V and J genes are TRBV11-2 and TRBJ2-3, with 7 nucleotides matching TRBD1. The trim removed 5 bases at V and 9 bases at J, leaving 14 bases unmatched. This CDR3 region has 15 residues. CDR1 is SGHAT and CDR2 is FQNNGV in the germline V gene. CDR3 protein: CASSLIWQGQKTQYF. The CDR3 bases are TGTGCCAGCAGCCTAATATGGCAGGGACAGAAAACGCAGTATTTT.

This clone was observed a few times. The rearrangement joins TRBV11-2 to TRBJ1-2; tentative D call: TRBD1 (5 bases). Germline loops: CDR1 SGHAT, CDR2 FQNNGV. The CDR3 has 13 amino acids. The germline V and J ends were trimmed by 1 base and 6 bases, with 9 bases remaining between them. CDR3 amino acids: CASSLARENGYTF. The CDR3 DNA reads as TGTGCCAGCAGCTTAGCCAGGGAAAATGGCTACACCTTC.

J is TRBJ2-7 and V is TRBV5-1; 9 bases are a match to TRBD2. The CDR3 is made up of 16 amino acids. V trimming: 0 bases; J trimming: 3 bases; junction bases outside the gene matches: 7. Germline assignment: CDR1 SGHRS and CDR2 YFSETQ. The CDR3 protein is CASSLAEVAGVYEQYF. The CDR3 region has the DNA TGCGCCAGCAGCTTGGCCGAGGTAGCGGGAGTCTACGAGCAGTACTTC.

This chain links TRBV27 with TRBJ2-3; 8 bases map to TRBD2. The J segment lost 1 base and the V segment lost 5 bases, leaving 8 bases of the junction unmatched. CDR1 and CDR2 (germline): MNHEY, SMNVEV (reference sequence). The CDR3 spans 16 residues. The CDR3 reads CASSPLQTSGTDTQYF. In DNA, the CDR3 is TGTGCCAGCAGTCCGCTACAGACTAGCGGCACAGATACGCAGTATTTT.

Of note for this clone: The sample holds other DNA sequences that translate to the same CDR3. The J gene is TRBJ1-1, the V gene TRBV5-4; perhaps TRBD1 as D (5 bases). This CDR3 region has 14 residues. Germline CDR1 is SGHNT and CDR2 is YYREEE (reference sequence). Trimming shortened V by 4 bases and J by 0 bases, and 10 bases separated the two germline ends. The CDR3 region has the DNA TGTGCCAGCAGCCTCGGGACTCTGAACACTGAAGCTTTCTTT. It is translated as CASSLGTLNTEAFF. The full variable domain, its missing parts supplied by reference TRBV5-4 and TRBJ1-1, is ETGVTQSPTHLIKTRGQQVTLRCSSQSGHNTVSWYQQALGQGPQFIFQYYREEENGRGNFPPRFSGLQFPNYSSELNVNALELDDSALYLCASSLGTLNTEAFFGQGTRLTVV.

Turning to this clone: At the DNA level, this CDR3 is encoded by other sequences in the same sample as well. The chain joins TRBV19 to TRBJ1-5, with D maybe TRBD1 (6 bases). V was shortened by 5 bases and J by 7 bases, with 12 bases between the two germline ends. This CDR3 contains 13 residues. CDR1 is LNHDA, CDR2 SQIVND, per germline (reference sequence). The CDR3 DNA reads TGTGCCAGTAGTCCAGGGGTTCGACAGCCCCAGCATTTT. Its protein is CASSPGVRQPQHF.

The J gene is TRBJ2-5, the V gene TRBV7-2; 7 bases fit TRBD2. The J call could be wrong; TRBJ2-7 is a better fit for the DNA end. The CDR3 loop spans 13 amino acids. Germline V gives CDR1 SGHTA, CDR2 FQGNSA. The CDR3 loop is CASSLRRENEQYF. The CDR3 DNA is TGTGCCAGCAGCTTAAGGCGGGAGAACGAGCAGTACTTC.